The T cell receptor (beta chain) under discussion was sequenced for a study of spatial heterogeneity in lung cancer. Study-level information: Raw-read counts averaged over ten per unique TCR and UMI combination.

Whole-study results and caveats: Tumor T-cell coverage was an estimated 7% or so for alpha and 13% for beta chains. Mutation tallies in tumors tracked expanded intratumoral alpha and beta TCR counts.

By frequency in the sample, this clonotype is medium-sized. The antigen is unknown. Time point of the sample: sample taken at primary tumor resection. In each case, whole RNA from tumor, nontumor lung or frozen PBMC was sequenced unsorted. A unique molecular identifier was carried by every single TCR cDNA molecule. Via MiXCR, TCRdb re-called the 5' RACE reads, giving one row per CDR3 protein. The sample shows some 4,000 distinct CDR3 sequences, less than 6.5% of them seen only once. Trimming took off 0 bases at V and 5 bases at J, with 8 bases between the two ends. The CDR3 is 14 residues long. CDR1 and CDR2 (germline): LGHDT, YNNKEL (reference sequence).

Specimen: lung tumor tissue, collected at surgery. This chain connects TRBV3-1 to TRBJ1-5; TRBD1 is a possible D gene (5 bases). The clonotype originates from a female donor with early-stage non-small cell lung cancer. CDR3 amino acids: CASSQDSGYQPQHF. DNA for the CDR3: TGTGCCAGCAGCCAAGATTCAGGGTATCAGCCCCAGCATTTT.